One TCR beta chain is described in this entry. Its antigen is not identified. V was trimmed by 4 bases and J by 0 bases, leaving 10 bases between them. The germline CDR1 and CDR2 sequences are GTSNPN and SVGIG (reference sequence). The CDR3 is 13 amino acids. This sample was taken from a study of cytomegalovirus exposure and HLA in healthy donors. Study summary: According to later analysis, the same platform produced the 90 to 150 validation and 600 to 800 first-cohort repertoires. Points from the study as a whole: The study recorded some 160 TCR beta chains that were cytomegalovirus-associated. A classifier reportedly called cytomegalovirus status with high sensitivity and specificity. Three CMV-associated chains proved CMV antigen-specific in vitro.

The method was immunoSEQ multiplex PCR; TCRdb's version includes in-frame clones alone and lacks a portion of them. The sample lists about 220,000 clones, 65% to 85% occurring once. Sequencing used PBMCs. The V call is TRBV30, the J call TRBJ2-7; D not resolved. This sequence was found in a woman aged 25 to 39 in good health and CMV-seropositive. The CDR3 DNA follows: TGTGCCTGGAAGCAGTCCTTCTCCTACGAGCAGTACTTC. Translation: CAWKQSFSYEQYF.